The rows below give T cell receptor beta chains drawn from one sample of a study of early T cells in non-severe SARS-CoV-2 infection. TCRdb called the 5' RACE reads again in MiXCR, with one record for every CDR3 protein. The sample shows around 70,000 distinct CDR3 sequences, 12% of them seen only once. Material: whole blood. These receptor sequences come from an adult who was a healthcare worker with PCR-confirmed SARS-CoV-2 infection or an uninfected control (not recorded which). Both conserved end residues are part of each CDR3. Each record gives: clone size, V gene, CDR3 length, J gene, CDR3 protein. Size tells how often a clone was seen (once, few, many) or the class of an expanded clone, and some rows leave it out.

>many|TRBV20-1|15|TRBJ2-7
CSASLGNRGTYEQYF
>many|TRBV29-1|14|TRBJ1-1
CSVRTRPMNTEAFF
>many|TRBV5-6|16|TRBJ2-2
CASSPLGTSVTGELFF
>.|TRBV20-1|10|TRBJ2-1
CSARNNEQFF
>many|TRBV7-7|13|TRBJ2-1
CASSFGLFNEQFF
>few|TRBV20-1|14|TRBJ2-7
CSARETGDQEEQYF
>medium-sized|TRBV7-3|13|TRBJ2-3
CASSLMATDTQYF
>.|TRBV3-1|13|TRBJ1-3
CASSPFSGDTIYF
>few|TRBV20-1|15|TRBJ2-1
CSARDSRLAYNEQFF
>many|TRBV12-3/TRBV12-4|15|TRBJ2-1
CASSFNGGRGGEQFF
>few|TRBV7-9|15|TRBJ2-5
CASSLAHLGLETQYF
>.|TRBV3-1|15|TRBJ2-7
CASSQAPGTTPEQYF
>few|TRBV7-2|14|TRBJ1-2
CASSARSGDYGYTF
>few|TRBV29-1|11|TRBJ2-7
CSVGQNNEQYF
>.|TRBV2|14|TRBJ2-5
CASSETADLKTQYF
>few|TRBV28|17|TRBJ2-3
CASSSPLGGSWADTQYF
>.|TRBV2|14|TRBJ2-7
CASRTPGSFYEQYF
>many|TRBV6-1|13|TRBJ2-1
CASRREGLGEQFF
>few|TRBV20-1|16|TRBJ2-5
CSAPRTSGMVGETQYF
>.|TRBV18|13|TRBJ2-4
CASSPPEERIQYF
>many|TRBV5-1|14|TRBJ1-5
CASSLDGPNQPQHF
>.|TRBV7-3|15|TRBJ2-3
CASSLNGVSTDTQYF
>few|TRBV10-3|15|TRBJ1-1
CAISEAQGRSTEAFF
>many|TRBV28|14|TRBJ1-2
CASSYAMAVYGYTF